Below are 8 T cell receptor beta chains sequenced from a single sample in a study of blood T cell repertoires in COVID-19. Sequenced by immunoSEQ multiplex PCR; TCRdb stores in-frame clones only, minus some. The sample shows roughly 180,000 clones, about four fifths of them seen only once. The material sequenced was peripheral blood. The receptor set was obtained from a woman aged 60-70 years with COVID-19, enrolled during active disease.

This chain links TRBV18 with TRBJ2-1; perhaps TRBD2 as D (6 bases). The V gene's germline CDR1 is KGHSH and CDR2 LQKENI. With 2 bases removed from V and 3 bases from J, the gap between germline ends came to 11 bases. CDR3 length equals 15 residues. The CDR3 sequence: CASSPDQGGYNEQFF. CDR3 nucleotides: TGTGCCAGCTCACCAGATCAGGGAGGCTACAATGAGCAGTTCTTC. The whole variable domain, filled in from reference TRBV18 and TRBJ2-1, reads NAGVMQNPRHLVRRRGQEARLRCSPMKGHSHVYWYRQLPEEGLKFMVYLQKENIIDESGMPKERFSAEFPKEGPSILRIQQVVRGDSAAYFCASSPDQGGYNEQFFGPGTRLTVL.

This sequence joins TRBV19 and TRBJ2-7; possibly TRBD1 for D (5 bases). The CDR3 runs to 15 residues. CDR1 is LNHDA and CDR2 is SQIVND in the germline V gene (reference sequence). V was pared by 0 bases and J by 3 bases, with 12 bases between. The CDR3 here is CASSIEAGRRYEQYF. CDR3 bases: TGTGCCAGTAGTATAGAGGCAGGGCGGCGCTACGAGCAGTACTTC.

This chain connects TRBV23-1 to TRBJ2-7; D may be TRBD1 (6 bases). TRBV23-1 is known as an ORF, though its function is uncertain. V gave up 1 base and J gave up 2 bases, with 12 bases separating them. The CDR3 runs to 15 residues. CDR3 coding DNA: TGCGCCAGCAGTCAATTGGACAGTACTACCTACGAGCAGTACTTC. This translates into CASSQLDSTTYEQYF.

The CDR3 DNA reads TGTGCCAGCTCCCCGGGCGATGGGGGGGCCGACAATGAGCAGTTCTTC. It yields the protein CASSPGDGGADNEQFF. V usage is TRBV5-5 and J usage is TRBJ2-1; possible D gene TRBD2, 7 bases. The CDR3 loop spans 16 amino acids. Trimming stripped 7 bases from V and 5 bases from J, with 22 bases between. Germline CDR1 is SGHKS and CDR2 is YYEKEE (reference sequence). The entire variable domain, with the rest obtained from reference TRBV5-5 and TRBJ2-1, is as follows: DAGVTQSPTHLIKTRGQQVTLRCSPISGHKSVSWYQQVLGQGPQFIFQYYEKEERGRGNFPDRFSARQFPNYSSELNVNALLLGDSALYLCASSPGDGGADNEQFFGPGTRLTVL.

The table lists this clone with a few counts. The chain has TRBV11-2 and TRBJ1-4, with unresolved D. Between the trimmed V and J ends, which lost 2 bases and 4 bases, there was a span of 11 bases. The germline CDR1 and CDR2 sequences are SGHAT and FQNNGV. This CDR3 spans 15 amino acids. The CDR3 sequence: CASSLHQNFNEKLFF. The DNA for the CDR3 is TGTGCCAGCAGCTTACATCAGAATTTTAATGAAAAACTGTTTTTT.

The chain carries TRBV10-3 and TRBJ1-2; 8 positions agree with TRBD1. The CDR3 covers 14 residues. Germline loops: CDR1 ENHRY, CDR2 SYGVKD. V lost 6 bases to trimming and J lost 8 bases; unmatched junction nucleotides: 11. CDR3 sequence (DNA): TGTGCCATCAGAAACGACAGGGGAGGAGGAGGCTACACCTTC. It encodes CAIRNDRGGGGYTF.

A single count supports this clone. The chain uses TRBV28 and TRBJ1-1; 10 bases fit TRBD1. The J segment lost 5 bases and the V segment lost 2 bases, leaving 5 bases of the junction unmatched. The CDR3 sequence is 15 residues long. The V gene's germline CDR1 is MDHEN and CDR2 SYDVKM. This chain's CDR3 is CASSLLGTGETEAFF. DNA of the CDR3: TGTGCCAGCAGTTTACTCGGGACAGGGGAGACTGAAGCTTTCTTT.

This rearrangement joins TRBV30 to TRBJ2-1; TRBD2 matches 9 bases. Germline CDR1 and CDR2: GTSNPN and SVGIG (reference sequence). Trimming cost V 3 bases and J 4 bases; bases outside gene matches: 4. This CDR3 comprises 14 residues. CDR3: CAWRGTSRYNEQFF. The CDR3 coding sequence is TGTGCCTGGAGGGGGACTAGCCGATACAATGAGCAGTTCTTC.